The rows below give T cell receptor beta chains drawn from one sample of a study of OX40 agonist ivuxolimab in advanced cancers. Measured with immunoSEQ multiplex PCR; TCRdb has only the in-frame clones, and not every one. The data show about 55,000 clones, about 90% seen once. The sequenced sample was CD4+ or CD8+ T cells sorted from blood, obtained in a trial of the OX40 agonist ivuxolimab. These receptors came from an adult with an advanced solid tumor such as melanoma, head and neck, liver or kidney cancer. Each CDR3 is given without its conserved first and last residue. A D gene is named only where the DNA matches it firmly.

D gene: NA; CDR3 length: 14; V gene: TRBV19; J gene: TRBJ1-5; CDR3 protein: ASGDRAAGSNQPQH
D gene: TRBD2; CDR3 length: 14; V gene: TRBV5-6; J gene: TRBJ2-1; CDR3 protein: ASSWREGGHTNEQF
D gene: NA; CDR3 length: 13; V gene: TRBV27; J gene: TRBJ2-7; CDR3 protein: ASRNRASTVYEQY
D gene: TRBD1; CDR3 length: 12; V gene: TRBV11-3; J gene: TRBJ2-1; CDR3 protein: ASSPGQASNEQF
D gene: NA; CDR3 length: 13; V gene: TRBV6-5; J gene: TRBJ1-4; CDR3 protein: ASSYLGTTNEKLF
D gene: NA; CDR3 length: 12; V gene: TRBV14; J gene: TRBJ2-7; CDR3 protein: ASSPGVIWDEQY
D gene: TRBD2; CDR3 length: 14; V gene: TRBV2; J gene: TRBJ2-1; CDR3 protein: ASSRTGGLGQEKQF
D gene: TRBD1; CDR3 length: 14; V gene: TRBV15; J gene: TRBJ1-3; CDR3 protein: ATSRAPHRGGNTIY
D gene: NA; CDR3 length: 11; V gene: TRBV2; J gene: TRBJ1-2; CDR3 protein: ASSPGTVYGYT
D gene: NA; CDR3 length: 10; V gene: TRBV7-8; J gene: TRBJ2-2; CDR3 protein: ASSLGPGELF
D gene: NA; CDR3 length: 11; V gene: TRBV7-2; J gene: TRBJ1-1; CDR3 protein: ASSLSRNTEAF
D gene: TRBD2; CDR3 length: 16; V gene: TRBV4-2; J gene: TRBJ2-7; CDR3 protein: ASSQIGTSGGGSYEQY
D gene: NA; CDR3 length: 12; V gene: TRBV6-5; J gene: TRBJ2-7; CDR3 protein: ASTSGRNSYEQY
D gene: NA; CDR3 length: 15; V gene: TRBV7-9; J gene: TRBJ2-7; CDR3 protein: ASSLGGAGVRPYEQY
D gene: NA; CDR3 length: 12; V gene: TRBV6-1; J gene: TRBJ1-1; CDR3 protein: ASSDVGTNTEAF
D gene: NA; CDR3 length: 13; V gene: TRBV12-5; J gene: TRBJ1-1; CDR3 protein: ASGLGSDWIFEAF
D gene: TRBD2; CDR3 length: 15; V gene: TRBV7-2; J gene: TRBJ2-3; CDR3 protein: ASSLELLAGVADTQY
D gene: NA; CDR3 length: 12; V gene: TRBV7-3; J gene: TRBJ1-2; CDR3 protein: ASSLAVRGYGYT
D gene: NA; CDR3 length: 13; V gene: TRBV10-3; J gene: TRBJ2-7; CDR3 protein: AIRDHPGARYEQY
D gene: NA; CDR3 length: 13; V gene: TRBV18; J gene: TRBJ1-1; CDR3 protein: ASSPLGAGNTEAF
D gene: NA; CDR3 length: 13; V gene: TRBV6-1; J gene: TRBJ1-4; CDR3 protein: ASSVETATNEKLF
D gene: TRBD1; CDR3 length: 12; V gene: TRBV4-1; J gene: TRBJ2-7; CDR3 protein: ASSRTGTGNEQY
D gene: NA; CDR3 length: 13; V gene: TRBV6-5; J gene: TRBJ2-7; CDR3 protein: ASSYSPASSYEQY
D gene: TRBD2; CDR3 length: 13; V gene: TRBV2; J gene: TRBJ2-3; CDR3 protein: ASRWTSGGTDTQY
D gene: NA; CDR3 length: 10; V gene: TRBV29-1; J gene: TRBJ2-3; CDR3 protein: TARAGGDTQY
D gene: NA; CDR3 length: 9; V gene: TRBV20-1; J gene: TRBJ2-7; CDR3 protein: SAPVRDEQY
D gene: NA; CDR3 length: 14; V gene: TRBV30; J gene: TRBJ2-1; CDR3 protein: AWSVIGTPRVNEQF
D gene: NA; CDR3 length: 10; V gene: TRBV30; J gene: TRBJ2-3; CDR3 protein: AWSRDTDTQY
D gene: NA; CDR3 length: 13; V gene: TRBV5-5; J gene: TRBJ1-3; CDR3 protein: ASSWEKFSGNTIY
D gene: NA; CDR3 length: 14; V gene: TRBV7-7; J gene: TRBJ2-7; CDR3 protein: ASSLVSGSNTYEQY
D gene: NA; CDR3 length: 11; V gene: TRBV7-3; J gene: NA; CDR3 protein: ASSLTPGDEQY
D gene: TRBD1; CDR3 length: 11; V gene: TRBV5-1; J gene: TRBJ1-1; CDR3 protein: ASSLRGHTEAF